The 13 T cell receptor beta chains presented below share a single source sample, sequenced in a study of blood T cell repertoires in COVID-19. Sequenced by immunoSEQ multiplex PCR; TCRdb stores in-frame clones only, minus some. The sample includes fewer than 350,000 clones, around nine tenths of them seen just once. The sequencing sample was made of peripheral blood. The receptor source for this set is a woman aged 25-40 years with COVID-19, enrolled during active disease.

The chain is built from TRBV11-2 and TRBJ1-2; D call uncertain. CDR3 length: 13 residues. V shed 2 bases and J shed 4 bases, with 8 bases lying between them. Germline V lookup: CDR1 SGHAT, CDR2 FQNNGV. The CDR3 DNA reads TGTGCCAGCAGCTTAACCCCGGGCTATGGCTACACCTTC. It yields the protein CASSLTPGYGYTF.

The V call is TRBV7-8, the J call TRBJ1-5; tentatively, D is TRBD1 (5 bases). The germline CDR1 and CDR2 sequences are SGHVS and FQNEAQ. V lost 1 base and J lost 4, with 11 bases in between. This CDR3 is built from 15 residues. The CDR3 loop reads CASSLVGGRNQPQHF. CDR3 nucleotide sequence: TGTGCCAGCAGCTTAGTGGGGGGGAGGAATCAGCCCCAGCATTTT. The full variable domain, its missing parts supplied by reference TRBV7-8 and TRBJ1-5, is GAGVSQSPRYKVAKRGQDVALRCDPISGHVSLFWYQQALGQGPEFLTYFQNEAQLDKSGLPSDRFFAERPEGSVSTLKIQRTQQEDSAVYLCASSLVGGRNQPQHFGDGTRLSIL.

V usage is TRBV7-3 and J usage is TRBJ2-5, with a tentative D call TRBD1 (6 bases). This CDR3 is 16 amino acids long. CDR1 and CDR2 from the germline V gene are SGHTA and FQGTGA. V gave up 1 base and J gave up 5 bases, with 17 bases separating them. CDR3 in DNA: TGTGCCAGCAGCTTAAAAGAGGGATTGAGGGGGGAGACCCAGTACTTC. Translation gives CASSLKEGLRGETQYF.

This clone was observed a few times. This chain uses TRBV25-1 with TRBJ2-1; D uncertain. The CDR3 contains 12 residues. Germline lookup yields CDR1 MGHDK and CDR2 SYGVNS. V dropped 3 bases and J dropped 12 bases, with 12 bases sitting between them. The CDR3 coding sequence is TGTGCCAGCAGTGATGCTAGTTTTGGGCAGTTCTTC. It translates to CASSDASFGQFF.

V gene TRBV2 combines with J gene TRBJ2-5; D is possibly TRBD2 (5 bases). V shed 2 bases and J shed 5 bases, with 12 bases lying between them. The V gene's germline CDR1 is SNHLY and CDR2 FYNNEI. The CDR3 has 14 residues. Written as DNA, the CDR3 is TGTGCCAGCAGTGAAACATCGAGGGAGGAGACCCAGTACTTC. This gives the protein CASSETSREETQYF.

The chain recombines TRBV28 with TRBJ2-7, with unresolved D. This CDR3 is built from 14 residues. Trimming shortened V by 4 bases and J by 3 bases, and 13 bases separated the two germline ends. From germline, CDR1 is MDHEN and CDR2 SYDVKM. CDR3 residues: CASSSPSLNYEQYF. CDR3 nucleotide sequence: TGTGCCAGCAGTTCTCCGAGCCTGAACTACGAGCAGTACTTC.

The chain has TRBV28 and TRBJ1-6; 8 nucleotides align to TRBD1. This CDR3 region has 16 residues. V lost 4 bases and J lost 4; bases outside the gene matches: 6. CDR1 is MDHEN and CDR2 is SYDVKM in the germline V gene. CDR3 residues: CASSSWGQAYNSPLHF. CDR3 DNA: TGTGCCAGCAGTTCATGGGGACAGGCTTATAATTCACCCCTCCACTTT.

A single count supports this clone. J is TRBJ2-7 and V is TRBV5-1; 8 nucleotides match TRBD2. The V gene end was trimmed by 1 base and the J gene end by 5 bases; junction bases not matched to a gene: 11. The CDR3 contains 16 residues. Germline loops: CDR1 SGHRS, CDR2 YFSETQ. CDR3 sequence (DNA): TGCGCCAGCAGCTTGTCCGTGGTTAGCGGGACAAACGAGCAGTACTTC. It is translated as CASSLSVVSGTNEQYF.

The chain is built from TRBV30 and TRBJ2-2; D remains unclear. Trimming took off 0 bases at V and 5 bases at J, with 7 bases between the two ends. The CDR3 is 13 amino acids. Germline lookup yields CDR1 GTSNPN and CDR2 SVGIG (reference sequence). CDR3 DNA: TGTGCCTGGAGTGTACTGAGAACCGGGGAGCTGTTTTTT. Translating it yields CAWSVLRTGELFF.

The chain uses TRBV19 and TRBJ2-2, with 8 nucleotides matching TRBD1. This CDR3 spans 13 amino acids. Germline CDR1 and CDR2: LNHDA and SQIVND (reference sequence). The V and J ends lost 6 bases and 12 bases, in that order; junction bases with no gene match: 9. This CDR3 reads CASRQGVREKLFF. For the CDR3, the DNA is TGTGCCAGTAGACAGGGGGTGAGGGAAAAGCTGTTTTTT.

The chain couples TRBV6-5 to TRBJ1-1; D might be TRBD1 (6 bases). Deletions cut 2 bases from V and 0 bases from J, with 13 bases between. This CDR3 has 16 amino acids. Germline V lookup: CDR1 MNHEY, CDR2 SVGAGI. The CDR3 sequence: CASSYRGRGMNTEAFF. CDR3 nucleotide sequence: TGTGCCAGCAGTTACAGGGGCAGGGGAATGAACACTGAAGCTTTCTTT.

The chain combines TRBV27 with TRBJ2-2; TRBD2 might be the D (6 bases). The CDR3 has 15 amino acids. Germline loops: CDR1 MNHEY, CDR2 SMNVEV (reference sequence). V lost 3 bases and J 5 bases, leaving 13 bases between the germline ends. The CDR3 is CASSFTGSWTGELFF. In DNA, the CDR3 is TGTGCCAGCAGTTTTACCGGGAGTTGGACCGGGGAGCTGTTTTTT.

CDR3 nucleotides: TGTGCCAGCAGCAGCGGGGGGAATGGGCAGCCCCAGCATTTT. Residues: CASSSGGNGQPQHF. J is TRBJ1-5 and V is TRBV5-4; D might be TRBD1 (5 bases). V shed 4 bases and J shed 7 bases, with 15 bases lying between them. Looked up from germline, CDR1 is SGHNT and CDR2 is YYREEE (reference sequence). The CDR3 covers 14 residues.